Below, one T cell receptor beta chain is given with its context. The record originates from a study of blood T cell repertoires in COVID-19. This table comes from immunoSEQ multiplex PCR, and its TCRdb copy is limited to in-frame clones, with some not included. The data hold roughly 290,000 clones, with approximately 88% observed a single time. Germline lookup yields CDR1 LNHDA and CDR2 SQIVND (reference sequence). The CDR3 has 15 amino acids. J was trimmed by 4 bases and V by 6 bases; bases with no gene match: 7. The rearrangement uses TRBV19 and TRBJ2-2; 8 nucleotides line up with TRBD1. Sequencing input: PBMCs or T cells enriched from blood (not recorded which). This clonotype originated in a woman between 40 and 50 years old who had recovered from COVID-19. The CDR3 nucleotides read TGTGCCAGTAGCAGGCACAGGGGGAGCACCGGGGAGCTGTTTTTT. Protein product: CASSRHRGSTGELFF.